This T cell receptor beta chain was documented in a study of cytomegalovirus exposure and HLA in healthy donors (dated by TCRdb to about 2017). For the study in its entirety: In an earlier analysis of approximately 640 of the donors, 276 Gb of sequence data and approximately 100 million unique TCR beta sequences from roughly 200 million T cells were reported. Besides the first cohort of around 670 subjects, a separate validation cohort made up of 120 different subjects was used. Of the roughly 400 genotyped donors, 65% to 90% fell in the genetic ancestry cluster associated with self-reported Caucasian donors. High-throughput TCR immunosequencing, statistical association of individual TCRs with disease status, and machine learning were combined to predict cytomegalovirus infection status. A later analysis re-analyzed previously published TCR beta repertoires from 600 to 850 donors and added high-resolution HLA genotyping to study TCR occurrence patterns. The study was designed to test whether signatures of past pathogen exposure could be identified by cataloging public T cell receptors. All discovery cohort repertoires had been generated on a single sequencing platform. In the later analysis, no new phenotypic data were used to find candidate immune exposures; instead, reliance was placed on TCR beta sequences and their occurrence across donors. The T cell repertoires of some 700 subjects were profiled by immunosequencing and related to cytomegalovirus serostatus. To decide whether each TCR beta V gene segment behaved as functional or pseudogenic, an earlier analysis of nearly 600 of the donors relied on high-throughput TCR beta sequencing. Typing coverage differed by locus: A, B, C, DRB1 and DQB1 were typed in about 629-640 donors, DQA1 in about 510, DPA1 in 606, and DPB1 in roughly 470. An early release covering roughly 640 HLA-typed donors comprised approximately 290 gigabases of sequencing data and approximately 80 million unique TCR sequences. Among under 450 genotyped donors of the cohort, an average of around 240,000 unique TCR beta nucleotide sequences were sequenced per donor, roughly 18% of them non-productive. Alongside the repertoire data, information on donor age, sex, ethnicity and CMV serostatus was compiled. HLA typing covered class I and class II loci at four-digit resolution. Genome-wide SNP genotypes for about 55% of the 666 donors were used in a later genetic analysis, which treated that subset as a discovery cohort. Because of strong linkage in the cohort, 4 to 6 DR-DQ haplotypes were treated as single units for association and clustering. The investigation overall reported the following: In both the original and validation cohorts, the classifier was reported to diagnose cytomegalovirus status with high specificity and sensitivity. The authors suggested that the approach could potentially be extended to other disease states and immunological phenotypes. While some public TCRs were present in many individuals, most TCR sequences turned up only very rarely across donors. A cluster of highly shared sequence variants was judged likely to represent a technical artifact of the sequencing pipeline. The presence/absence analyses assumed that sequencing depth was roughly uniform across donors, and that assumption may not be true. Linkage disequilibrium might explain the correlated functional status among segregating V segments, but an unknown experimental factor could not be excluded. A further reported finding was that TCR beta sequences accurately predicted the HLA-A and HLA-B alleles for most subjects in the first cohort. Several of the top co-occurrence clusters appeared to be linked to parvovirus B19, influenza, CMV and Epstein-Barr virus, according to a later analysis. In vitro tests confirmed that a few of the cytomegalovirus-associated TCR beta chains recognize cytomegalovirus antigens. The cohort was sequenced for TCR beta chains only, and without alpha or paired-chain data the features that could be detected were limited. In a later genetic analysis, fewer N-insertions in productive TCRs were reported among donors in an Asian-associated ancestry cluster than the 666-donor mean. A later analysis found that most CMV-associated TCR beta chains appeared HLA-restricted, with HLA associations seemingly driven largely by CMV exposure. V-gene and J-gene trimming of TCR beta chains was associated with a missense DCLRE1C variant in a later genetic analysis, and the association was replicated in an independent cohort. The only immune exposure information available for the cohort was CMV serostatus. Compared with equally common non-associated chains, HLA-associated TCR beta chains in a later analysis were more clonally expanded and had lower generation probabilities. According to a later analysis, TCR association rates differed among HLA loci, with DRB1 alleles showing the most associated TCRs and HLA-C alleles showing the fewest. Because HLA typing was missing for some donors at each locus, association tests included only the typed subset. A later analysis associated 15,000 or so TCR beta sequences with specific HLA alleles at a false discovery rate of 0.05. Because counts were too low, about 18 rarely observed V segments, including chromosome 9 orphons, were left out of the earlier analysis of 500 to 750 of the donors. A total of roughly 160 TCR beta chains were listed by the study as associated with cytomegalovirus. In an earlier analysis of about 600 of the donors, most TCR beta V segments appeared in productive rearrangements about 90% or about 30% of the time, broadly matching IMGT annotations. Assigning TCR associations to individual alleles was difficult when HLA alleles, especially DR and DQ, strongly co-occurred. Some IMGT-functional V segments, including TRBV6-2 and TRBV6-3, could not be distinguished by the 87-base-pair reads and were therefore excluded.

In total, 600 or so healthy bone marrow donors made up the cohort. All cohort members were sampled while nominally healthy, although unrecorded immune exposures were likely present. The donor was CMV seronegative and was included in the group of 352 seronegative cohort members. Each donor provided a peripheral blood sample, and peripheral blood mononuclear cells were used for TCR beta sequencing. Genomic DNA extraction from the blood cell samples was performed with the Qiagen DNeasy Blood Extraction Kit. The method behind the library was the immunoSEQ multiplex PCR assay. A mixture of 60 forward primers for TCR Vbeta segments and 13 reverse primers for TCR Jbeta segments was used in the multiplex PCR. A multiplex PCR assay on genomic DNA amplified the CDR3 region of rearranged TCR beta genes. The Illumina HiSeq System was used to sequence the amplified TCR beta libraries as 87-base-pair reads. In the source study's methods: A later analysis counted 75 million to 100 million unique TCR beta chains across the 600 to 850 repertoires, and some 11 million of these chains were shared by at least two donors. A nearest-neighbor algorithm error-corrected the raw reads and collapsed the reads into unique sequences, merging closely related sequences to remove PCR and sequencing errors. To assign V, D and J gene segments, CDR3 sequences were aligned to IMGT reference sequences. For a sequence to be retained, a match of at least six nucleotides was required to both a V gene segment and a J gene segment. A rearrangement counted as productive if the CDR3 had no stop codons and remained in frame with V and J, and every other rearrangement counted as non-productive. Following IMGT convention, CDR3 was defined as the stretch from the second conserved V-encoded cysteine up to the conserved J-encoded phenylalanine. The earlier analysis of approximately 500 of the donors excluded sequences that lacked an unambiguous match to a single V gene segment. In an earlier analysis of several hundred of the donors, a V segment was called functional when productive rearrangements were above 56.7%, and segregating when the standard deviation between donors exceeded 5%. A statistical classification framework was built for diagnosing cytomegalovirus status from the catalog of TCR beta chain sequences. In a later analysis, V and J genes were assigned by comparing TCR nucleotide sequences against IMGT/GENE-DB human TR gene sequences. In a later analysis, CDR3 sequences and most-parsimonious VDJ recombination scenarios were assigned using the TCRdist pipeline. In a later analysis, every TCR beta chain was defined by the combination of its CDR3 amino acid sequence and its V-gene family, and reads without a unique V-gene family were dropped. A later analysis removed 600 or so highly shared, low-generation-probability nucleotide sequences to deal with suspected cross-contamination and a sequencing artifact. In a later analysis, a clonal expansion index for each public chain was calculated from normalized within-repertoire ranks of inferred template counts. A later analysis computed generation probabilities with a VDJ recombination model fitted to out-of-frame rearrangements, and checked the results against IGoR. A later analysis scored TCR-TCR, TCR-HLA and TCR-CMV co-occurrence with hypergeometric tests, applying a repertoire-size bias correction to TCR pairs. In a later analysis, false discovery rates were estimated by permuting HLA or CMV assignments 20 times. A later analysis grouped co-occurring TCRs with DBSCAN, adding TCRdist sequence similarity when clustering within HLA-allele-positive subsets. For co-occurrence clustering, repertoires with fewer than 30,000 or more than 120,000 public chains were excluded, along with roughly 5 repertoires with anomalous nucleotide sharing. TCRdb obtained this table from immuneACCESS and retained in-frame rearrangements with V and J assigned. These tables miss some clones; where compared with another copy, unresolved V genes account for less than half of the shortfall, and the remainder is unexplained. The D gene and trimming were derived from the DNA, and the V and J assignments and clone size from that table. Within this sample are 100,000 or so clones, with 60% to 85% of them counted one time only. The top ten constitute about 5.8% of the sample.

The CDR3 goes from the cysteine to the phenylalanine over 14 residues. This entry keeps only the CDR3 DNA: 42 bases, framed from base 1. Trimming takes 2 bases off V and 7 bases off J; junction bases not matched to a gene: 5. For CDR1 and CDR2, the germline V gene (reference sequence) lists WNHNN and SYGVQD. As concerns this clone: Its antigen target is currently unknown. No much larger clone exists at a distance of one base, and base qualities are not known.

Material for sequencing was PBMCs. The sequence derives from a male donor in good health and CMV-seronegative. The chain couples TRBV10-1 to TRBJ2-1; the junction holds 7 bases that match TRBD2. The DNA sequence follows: TGCGCCAGCAGTGAGGCCGACGGGGGGAATGAGCAGTTCTTC. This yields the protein CASSEADGGNEQFF.